Listed below are T cell receptor beta chains from one sample, sequenced in a study of T cell responses to AZD1222 COVID-19 vaccine. Clones were read by immunoSEQ multiplex PCR, and TCRdb kept only the in-frame ones, dropping some. The sample consists of around 100,000 clones, 92% of them appearing once. This specimen consisted of peripheral blood, obtained on day 0 of AZD1222 vaccination. These receptors all stem from an adult in good health. The conserved cysteine and the conserved F or W are not part of the CDR3 here.

j_gene: TRBJ2-3
v_gene: TRBV19
CDR3aa: ASSPRDMSTDTQY

j_gene: TRBJ2-3
v_gene: TRBV4-3
CDR3aa: ASSHLARTDTQY

j_gene: TRBJ2-7
v_gene: TRBV28
CDR3aa: AIRDSYEQY

j_gene: TRBJ1-1
v_gene: TRBV6-5
CDR3aa: ASSKAENTEAF

j_gene: TRBJ1-6
v_gene: TRBV7-2
CDR3aa: ASSLLGQNNSPLH

j_gene: TRBJ1-5
v_gene: TRBV21-1
CDR3aa: ASGQGRPQH

j_gene: TRBJ2-2
v_gene: TRBV19
CDR3aa: ASKGQQNTGELF

j_gene: TRBJ2-5
v_gene: TRBV3-1/TRBV3-2
CDR3aa: ASSRGTGQETQY

j_gene: TRBJ1-5
v_gene: TRBV28
CDR3aa: ASSLVKFSNQPQH

j_gene: TRBJ2-1
v_gene: TRBV7-8
CDR3aa: ASSVGTWGNNEQF

j_gene: TRBJ1-6
v_gene: TRBV4-2
CDR3aa: ASSHREGAGNSPLH

j_gene: TRBJ1-2
v_gene: TRBV11-2
CDR3aa: ASSSNWRRTSNYGYT

j_gene: TRBJ2-4
v_gene: TRBV20-1
CDR3aa: SARRANIQY

j_gene: TRBJ2-1
v_gene: TRBV5-1
CDR3aa: ASSLSPAPNEQF

j_gene: TRBJ1-1
v_gene: TRBV18
CDR3aa: ASSPPGGQGASAF

j_gene: TRBJ2-7
v_gene: TRBV18
CDR3aa: ASSGSLSYEQY

j_gene: TRBJ1-5
v_gene: TRBV18
CDR3aa: ASSDGSSTKRDNQPQH

j_gene: TRBJ1-2
v_gene: TRBV4-1
CDR3aa: ASSQEKVNYGYT

j_gene: TRBJ2-1
v_gene: TRBV5-1
CDR3aa: ASSTGQGSYNEQF

j_gene: TRBJ2-7
v_gene: TRBV11-2
CDR3aa: ASSLAWDSSYEQY

j_gene: TRBJ1-1
v_gene: TRBV5-6
CDR3aa: ASSLGDRGAF

j_gene: TRBJ1-2
v_gene: TRBV7-2
CDR3aa: ASSLGPALNYGYT

j_gene: TRBJ2-7
v_gene: TRBV2
CDR3aa: ASSAGGRGDEQY

j_gene: TRBJ1-5
v_gene: TRBV28
CDR3aa: ASSRTGSNQPQH

j_gene: TRBJ1-1
v_gene: TRBV5-1
CDR3aa: ASSLAKTGEAF

j_gene: TRBJ1-1
v_gene: TRBV10-3
CDR3aa: AISGGTEGYKTEAF

j_gene: TRBJ2-3
v_gene: TRBV25-1
CDR3aa: ASSELSGSTDTQY

j_gene: TRBJ1-1
v_gene: TRBV5-8
CDR3aa: ASSLGHWNTEAF

j_gene: TRBJ1-4
v_gene: TRBV19
CDR3aa: ASNTRGSTNEKLF

j_gene: TRBJ1-1
v_gene: TRBV9
CDR3aa: ASSPRTGRGNEAF

j_gene: TRBJ1-2
v_gene: TRBV18
CDR3aa: ASSPGAGSDYGYT

j_gene: TRBJ2-3
v_gene: TRBV18
CDR3aa: ASSPGGSSTDTQY

j_gene: TRBJ2-3
v_gene: TRBV7-3
CDR3aa: ASSPGGGSTDTQY

j_gene: TRBJ1-5
v_gene: TRBV11-2
CDR3aa: ASSLGAGGGGPQH

j_gene: TRBJ1-1
v_gene: TRBV7-2
CDR3aa: ASTREGMDTEAF

j_gene: TRBJ1-2
v_gene: TRBV7-3
CDR3aa: ASSLTGTGGDGYT

j_gene: TRBJ2-7
v_gene: TRBV11-3
CDR3aa: ASSFRDTLGLEQY

j_gene: TRBJ2-7
v_gene: TRBV10-3
CDR3aa: AISESRTGTSYEQY

j_gene: TRBJ2-2
v_gene: TRBV7-3
CDR3aa: ASSSPPGTGELF

j_gene: TRBJ2-1
v_gene: TRBV9
CDR3aa: ASSGRDRAISEQF

j_gene: TRBJ1-4
v_gene: TRBV18
CDR3aa: ASSPAQGFEKLF

j_gene: TRBJ1-1
v_gene: TRBV3-1/TRBV3-2
CDR3aa: ASSQGRLLTEAF

j_gene: TRBJ1-1
v_gene: TRBV3-1/TRBV3-2
CDR3aa: ASSQGANTEAF

j_gene: TRBJ2-5
v_gene: TRBV19
CDR3aa: ASSTSTGNGRETQY

j_gene: TRBJ2-3
v_gene: TRBV24-1
CDR3aa: ATSDLRQGDTDTQY

j_gene: TRBJ2-1
v_gene: TRBV2
CDR3aa: ASSEWTGGFEQF